The 16 T cell receptor beta chains below were found in one sample sequenced in a study of cytomegalovirus exposure and HLA in healthy donors (dated by TCRdb to about 2017). Library creation used the immunoSEQ multiplex PCR assay. Drawn from immuneACCESS, this table holds only the in-frame rearrangements with V and J called that TCRdb kept. Clones are partly lost; checked studies trace under half to an unresolved V gene and leave the rest unexplained. Counted in this sample were some 120,000 clones; approximately 89% of them appeared once. The top ten clones comprise less than 1.5% of the sample. Sequencing was performed on PBMCs. These TCRs come from a woman in her late teens or twenties in good health and CMV-seronegative.

This rearrangement joins TRBV28 to TRBJ2-7; maybe TRBD2 (5 bases). Trimming left V 1 base short and J 4 bases short, with 5 bases between. Germline V gene sequence: CDR1 MDHEN, CDR2 SYDVKM. The CDR3 runs 12 residues. CDR3 in amino acids: CASSLSGYEQYV. CDR3 DNA sequence: TGTGCCAGCAGTTTATCGGGGTACGAGCAGTACGTC.

This chain links TRBV5-1 with TRBJ1-5; TRBD1 might be the D (6 bases). Germline CDR1 reads SGHRS; CDR2 reads YFSETQ. The V and J ends lost 0 bases and 0 bases respectively, with 10 bases between them. This CDR3 comprises 16 residues. The CDR3 DNA is TGCGCCAGCAGCTTGGGGGACACCTATAGCAATCAGCCCCAGCATTTT. Protein: CASSLGDTYSNQPQHF.

V usage is TRBV5-1 and J usage is TRBJ1-2; 7 bases are shared with TRBD1. The ends lost 0 bases at V and 8 bases at J; junction bases unmatched: 10. Germline V CDR1 and CDR2: SGHRS, YFSETQ. CDR3 length: 15 amino acids. The CDR3 here is CASSLVEKGAGGYTF. The DNA of the CDR3 is TGCGCCAGCAGCTTGGTCGAGAAGGGGGCGGGCGGCTACACCTTC. Based on the CDR3 plus reference TRBV5-1 and TRBJ1-2, the full variable domain is KAGVTQTPRYLIKTRGQQVTLSCSPISGHRSVSWYQQTPGQGLQFLFEYFSETQRNKGNFPGRFSGRQFSNSRSEMNVSTLELGDSALYLCASSLVEKGAGGYTFGSGTRLTVV.

This chain joins TRBV19 and TRBJ1-1, with 7 positions matching TRBD1. There are 12 residues in the CDR3. The V gene's germline CDR1 is LNHDA and CDR2 SQIVND (reference sequence). The junction had 7 bases not matched to a gene; V was cut back by 7 bases and J by 8 bases. CDR3 sequence: CASTRQGDEAFF. The CDR3 nucleotides are TGTGCCAGTACCCGTCAGGGGGACGAAGCTTTCTTT.

The chain combines TRBV6-5 with TRBJ1-4; perhaps TRBD1 as D (6 bases). The V end was cut by 6 bases, the J end by 4 bases, with 15 bases between. Germline V gene sequence: CDR1 MNHEY, CDR2 SVGAGI. The CDR3 spans 15 residues. DNA of the CDR3: TGTGCCAGCAGGACCCGCCGGGACAATAATGAAAAACTGTTTTTT. Protein sequence: CASRTRRDNNEKLFF.

The CDR3 nucleotides are TGTGCCAGCAGCTTAGGTGGCCCTAATGAAAAACTGTTTTTT. Protein sequence: CASSLGGPNEKLFF. This chain uses TRBV11-2 with TRBJ1-4; no definite D call. The V end was cut by 1 base, the J end by 3 bases, with 6 bases between. The CDR3 is 14 amino acids. CDR1 and CDR2 from the germline V gene are SGHAT and FQNNGV.

The chain links TRBV5-1 to TRBJ2-1, with D possibly being TRBD1 (5 bases). Germline CDR1 reads SGHRS; CDR2 reads YFSETQ. The CDR3 covers 16 residues. V lost 4 bases and J 4 bases, leaving 18 bases between the germline ends. The CDR3 here is CASSPTVPMYYNEQFF. In DNA form, the CDR3 reads TGCGCCAGCAGCCCGACAGTCCCCATGTATTACAATGAGCAGTTCTTC.

Only one count was recorded for this clone. The chain recombines TRBV7-9 with TRBJ2-3; 7 bases are a match to TRBD2. Germline CDR1 SEHNR, CDR2 FQNEAQ (reference sequence). The CDR3 extends over 12 amino acids. The junction had 8 bases not matched to a gene; V was cut back by 5 bases and J by 12 bases. CDR3 residues: CASSQGLQDQYF. The DNA for the CDR3 is TGTGCCAGCAGCCAGGGACTACAGGATCAGTATTTT.

The chain is built from TRBV30 and TRBJ1-5, with TRBD1 matching over 7 bases. The V segment lost 2 bases and the J segment 3 bases; nucleotides outside the gene matches: 10. This CDR3 has 16 amino acids. Looked up from germline, CDR1 is GTSNPN and CDR2 is SVGIG (reference sequence). The CDR3 protein is CAWSTTGVGANQPQHF. CDR3 coding DNA: TGTGCCTGGAGTACCACAGGGGTTGGGGCCAATCAGCCCCAGCATTTT.

The rearrangement links TRBV19 to TRBJ1-1; 8 nucleotides line up with TRBD1. This CDR3 contains 15 residues. The junction had 4 bases not matched to a gene; V was cut back by 4 bases and J by 0 bases. Germline CDR1 reads LNHDA; CDR2 reads SQIVND (reference sequence). The CDR3 nucleotides read TGTGCCAGTAGTACTCAGGGGGCTATGAACACTGAAGCTTTCTTT. Its translation: CASSTQGAMNTEAFF. The full variable domain, with the rest looked up from reference TRBV19 and TRBJ1-1, is DGGITQSPKYLFRKEGQNVTLSCEQNLNHDAMYWYRQDPGQGLRLIYYSQIVNDFQKGDIAEGYSVSREKKESFPLTVTSAQKNPTAFYLCASSTQGAMNTEAFFGQGTRLTVV.

V and J are TRBV6-1 and TRBJ2-7, with D possibly being TRBD1 (7 bases). The germline gives CDR1 MNHNS, CDR2 SASEGT. The CDR3 covers 17 residues. Trimming removed 0 bases at V and 0 bases at J, with 15 bases between. The CDR3 spells CASSEAREGTVSYEQYF. In nucleotides, the CDR3 is TGTGCCAGCAGTGAAGCGCGGGAAGGGACAGTCTCCTACGAGCAGTACTTC.

The chain links TRBV30 to TRBJ2-5; TRBD1 matches at 7 bases. The CDR3 runs to 16 residues. Per germline, CDR1 GTSNPN and CDR2 SVGIG (reference sequence). V dropped 0 bases and J dropped 3; count of bases not matched to a gene: 10. The CDR3 sequence: CAWSVFPGQRKETQYF. CDR3 DNA: TGTGCCTGGAGTGTCTTCCCGGGACAGAGAAAAGAGACCCAGTACTTC.

The V call is TRBV7-9, the J call TRBJ2-3, with D possibly being TRBD1 (6 bases). V was pared by 5 bases and J by 1 base, with 13 bases between. Germline-derived CDR1 and CDR2 are SEHNR and FQNEAQ (reference sequence). This CDR3 is 15 amino acids long. CDR3 nucleotide sequence: TGTGCCAGCAGCAAGCAGGGGCCTCGCACAGATACGCAGTATTTT. It codes for CASSKQGPRTDTQYF.

This clone was counted once. The chain combines TRBV5-1 with TRBJ1-1; 10 bases line up with TRBD1. Germline lookup yields CDR1 SGHRS and CDR2 YFSETQ. The length of the CDR3 is 16 residues. V lost 1 base and J lost 4; bases outside the gene matches: 7. For the CDR3, the DNA is TGCGCCAGCAGCTTGAATTTGGGGACAGGGGCCACTGAAGCTTTCTTT. This sequence encodes CASSLNLGTGATEAFF.

The rearrangement uses TRBV7-2 and TRBJ1-2; D ambiguous. Germline CDR1 reads SGHTA; CDR2 reads FQGNSA. There are 14 residues in the CDR3. V was shortened by 4 bases and J by 4 bases, with 13 bases between the two germline ends. Here the CDR3 reads CASSSAYGIYGYTF. DNA of the CDR3: TGTGCCAGCAGCTCAGCCTACGGGATCTATGGCTACACCTTC.

The chain couples TRBV6-5 to TRBJ2-1, with TRBD2 matching over 11 bases. This CDR3 contains 15 residues. The germline V gene has CDR1 MNHEY and CDR2 SVGAGI. Trimming at V came to 4 bases and at J to 7 bases, leaving 6 bases not matched to a gene. CDR3 coding DNA: TGTGCCAGCAGTTCCGGGACTAGCGGAACAAATGAGCAGTTCTTC. This codes for CASSSGTSGTNEQFF.